This TCR beta chain derives from a study of blood T cell repertoires in COVID-19. Across the whole study: COVID-19 samples, acute and convalescent, were from the United States, Italy and Spain.

Assay: immunoSEQ multiplex PCR; the TCRdb copy retains only in-frame clones and omits some. The sample yields 280,000 or so clones, roughly 90% seen once. Germline V gene sequence: CDR1 SGHTS, CDR2 YDEGEE. The CDR3 extends over 15 amino acids. The J segment lost 6 bases and the V segment lost 0 bases, leaving 0 bases of the junction unmatched. The sequence was collected from a young woman with acute COVID-19. This chain links TRBV5-8 with TRBJ2-1, with 13 bases matching TRBD2. Specimen: PBMCs or T cells enriched from blood (not recorded which). CDR3: CASSLGLAGGNEQFF. The CDR3 bases are TGTGCCAGCAGCTTGGGACTAGCGGGAGGCAATGAGCAGTTCTTC.